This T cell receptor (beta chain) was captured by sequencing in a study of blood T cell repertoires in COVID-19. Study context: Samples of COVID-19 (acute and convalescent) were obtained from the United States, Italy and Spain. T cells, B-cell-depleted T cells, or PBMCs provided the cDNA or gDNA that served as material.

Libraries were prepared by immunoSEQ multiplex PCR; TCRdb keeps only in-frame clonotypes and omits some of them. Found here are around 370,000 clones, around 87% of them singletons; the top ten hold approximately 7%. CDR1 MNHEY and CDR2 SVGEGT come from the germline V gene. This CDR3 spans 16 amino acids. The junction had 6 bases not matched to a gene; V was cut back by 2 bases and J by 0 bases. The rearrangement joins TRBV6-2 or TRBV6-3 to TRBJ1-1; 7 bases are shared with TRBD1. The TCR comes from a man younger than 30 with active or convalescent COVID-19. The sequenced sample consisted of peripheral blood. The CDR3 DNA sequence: TGTGCCAGCAGTTACGCCCCGACAGGGTTGAACACTGAAGCTTTCTTT. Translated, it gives CASSYAPTGLNTEAFF.